The clone carrying this TCR beta chain has only a few counts. The data were taken from a study of early T cells in non-severe SARS-CoV-2 infection. Germline V gives CDR1 SGHRS, CDR2 YFSETQ. The CDR3 sequence is 17 residues long. V dropped 0 bases and J dropped 2 bases, with 12 bases sitting between them. The TCR library protocol was used to attach unique molecular identifiers. These identifiers were attached to individual cDNA molecules. Via MiXCR, TCRdb re-called the 5' RACE reads, giving one row per CDR3 protein. This repertoire shows approximately 30,000 distinct CDR3 sequences, around 4.4% found once; its top ten account for 12%.

This chain connects TRBV5-1 to TRBJ2-6; possible D gene TRBD1, 5 bases. This clonotype was obtained from an adult who was a healthcare worker with PCR-confirmed SARS-CoV-2 infection or an uninfected control (not recorded which). The specimen sequenced was whole blood. This CDR3 is CASSLEGVGTGANVLTF. CDR3 DNA sequence: TGCGCCAGCAGCTTGGAAGGGGTTGGGACTGGGGCCAACGTCCTGACTTTC.